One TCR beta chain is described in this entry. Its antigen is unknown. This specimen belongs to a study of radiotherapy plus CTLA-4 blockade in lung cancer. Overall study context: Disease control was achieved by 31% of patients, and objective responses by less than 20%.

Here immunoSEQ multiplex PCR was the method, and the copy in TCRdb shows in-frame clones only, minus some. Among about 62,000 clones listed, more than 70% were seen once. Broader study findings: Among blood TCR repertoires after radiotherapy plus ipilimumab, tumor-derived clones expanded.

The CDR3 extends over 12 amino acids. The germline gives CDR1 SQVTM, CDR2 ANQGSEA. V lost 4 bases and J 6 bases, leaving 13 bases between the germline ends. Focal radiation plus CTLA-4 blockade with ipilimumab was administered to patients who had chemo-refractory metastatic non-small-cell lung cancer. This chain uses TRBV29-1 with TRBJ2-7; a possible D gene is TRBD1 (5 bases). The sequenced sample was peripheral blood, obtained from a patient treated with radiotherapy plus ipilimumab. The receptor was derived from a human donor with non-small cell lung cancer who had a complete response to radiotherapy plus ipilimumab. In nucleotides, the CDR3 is TGCAGCGTTGGGCAGGGAAGGGTCGAGCAGTACTTC. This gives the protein CSVGQGRVEQYF.